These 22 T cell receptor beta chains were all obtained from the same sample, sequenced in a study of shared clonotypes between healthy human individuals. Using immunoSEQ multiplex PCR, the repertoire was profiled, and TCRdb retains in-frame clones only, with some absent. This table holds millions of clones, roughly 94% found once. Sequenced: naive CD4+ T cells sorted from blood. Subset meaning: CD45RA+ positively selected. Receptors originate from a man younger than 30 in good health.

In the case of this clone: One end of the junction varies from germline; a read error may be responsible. The CDR3 loop reads CASSLYGQGETQYF. DNA of the CDR3: TGTGCTAGCAGCTTATATGGACAGGGGGAGACCCAGTACTTC. The V gene is TRBV7-7, the J gene TRBJ2-5; 9 bases agree with TRBD1. This CDR3 has 14 amino acids. Germline lookup yields CDR1 SSHAT and CDR2 FNYEAQ (reference sequence).

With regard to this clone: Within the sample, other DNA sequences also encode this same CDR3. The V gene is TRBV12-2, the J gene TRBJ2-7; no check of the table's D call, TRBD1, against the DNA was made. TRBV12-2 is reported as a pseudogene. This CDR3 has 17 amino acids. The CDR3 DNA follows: TGTGCAAGTCGCTTAGAATTATGTGTTACAGGGAGTAACGAGCAGTACTTC. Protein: CASRLELCVTGSNEQYF.

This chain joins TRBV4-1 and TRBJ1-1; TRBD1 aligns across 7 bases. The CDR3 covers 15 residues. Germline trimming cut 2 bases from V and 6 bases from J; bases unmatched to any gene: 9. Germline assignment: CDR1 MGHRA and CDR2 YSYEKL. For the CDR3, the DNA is TGCGCCAGCAGCCAACCCCCCCAGGGGGTAGCTGAAGCTTTCTTT. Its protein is CASSQPPQGVAEAFF.

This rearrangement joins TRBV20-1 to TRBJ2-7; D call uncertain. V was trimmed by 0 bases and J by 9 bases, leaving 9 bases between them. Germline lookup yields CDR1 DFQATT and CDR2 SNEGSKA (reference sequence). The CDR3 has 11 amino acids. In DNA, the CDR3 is TGCAGTGCTAGAGATCTAGAACTGCAGTACTTC. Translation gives CSARDLELQYF.

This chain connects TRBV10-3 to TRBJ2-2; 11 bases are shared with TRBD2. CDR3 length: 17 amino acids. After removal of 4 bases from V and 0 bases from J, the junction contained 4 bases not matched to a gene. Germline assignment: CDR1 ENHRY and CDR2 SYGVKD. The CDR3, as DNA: TGTGCCATCAGTGCTGTAGCGGGAGGGCCGAACACCGGGGAGCTGTTTTTT. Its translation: CAISAVAGGPNTGELFF.

CDR3 loop: CAISGGIFYDEAFF. The CDR3 coding sequence is TGTGCCATCAGTGGAGGAATTTTCTACGATGAAGCTTTCTTT. The rearrangement links TRBV10-3 to TRBJ1-1; D gene uncertain. There are 14 residues in the CDR3. V shed 4 bases and J shed 7 bases, with 16 bases lying between them. The germline gives CDR1 ENHRY, CDR2 SYGVKD.

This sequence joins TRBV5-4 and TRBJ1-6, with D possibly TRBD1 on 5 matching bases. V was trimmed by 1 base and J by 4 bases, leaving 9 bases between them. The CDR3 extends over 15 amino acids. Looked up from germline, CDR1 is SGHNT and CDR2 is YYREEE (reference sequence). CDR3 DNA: TGTGCCAGCAGCTTGAGGTCAGGGTATAATTCACCCCTCCACTTT. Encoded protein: CASSLRSGYNSPLHF.

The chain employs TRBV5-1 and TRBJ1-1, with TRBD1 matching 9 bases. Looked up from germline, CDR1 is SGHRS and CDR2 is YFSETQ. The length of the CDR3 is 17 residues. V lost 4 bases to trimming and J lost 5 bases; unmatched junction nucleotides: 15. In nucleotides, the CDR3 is TGCGCCAGCAGCCGTCTTCCACCGGGACAGGGAAAAACTGAAGCTTTCTTT. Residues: CASSRLPPGQGKTEAFF.

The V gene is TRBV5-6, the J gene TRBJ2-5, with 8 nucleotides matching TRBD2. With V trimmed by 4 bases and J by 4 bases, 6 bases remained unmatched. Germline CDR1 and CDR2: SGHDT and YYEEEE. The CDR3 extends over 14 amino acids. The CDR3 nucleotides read TGTGCCAGCAGCCTAGGGACTAGACGAGAGACCCAGTACTTC. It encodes CASSLGTRRETQYF.

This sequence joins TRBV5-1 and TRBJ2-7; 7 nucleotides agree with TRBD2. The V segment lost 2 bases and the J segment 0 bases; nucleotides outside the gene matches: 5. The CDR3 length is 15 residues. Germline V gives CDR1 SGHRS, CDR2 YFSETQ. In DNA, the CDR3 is TGCGCCAGCAGCTTACCGAGCGGGAACTCCTACGAGCAGTACTTC. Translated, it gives CASSLPSGNSYEQYF.

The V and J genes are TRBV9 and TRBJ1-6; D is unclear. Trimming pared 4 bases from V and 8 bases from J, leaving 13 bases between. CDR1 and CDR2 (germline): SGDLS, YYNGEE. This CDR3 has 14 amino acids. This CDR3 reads CASSPRSVDSPLHF. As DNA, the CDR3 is TGTGCCAGCAGCCCGAGAAGTGTGGATTCACCCCTCCACTTT.

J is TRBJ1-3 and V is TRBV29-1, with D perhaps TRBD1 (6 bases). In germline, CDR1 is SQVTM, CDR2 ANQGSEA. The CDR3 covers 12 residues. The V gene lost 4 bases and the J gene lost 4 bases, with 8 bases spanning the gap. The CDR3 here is CSVAGGGNTIYF. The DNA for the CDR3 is TGCAGCGTTGCCGGGGGCGGAAACACCATATATTTT.

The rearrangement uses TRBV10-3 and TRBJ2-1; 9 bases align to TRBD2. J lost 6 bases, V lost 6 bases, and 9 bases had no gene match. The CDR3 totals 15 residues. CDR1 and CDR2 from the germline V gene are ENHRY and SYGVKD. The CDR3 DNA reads TGTGCCATCAGCACGGGACTAGCCCAGGGCAATGAGCAGTTCTTC. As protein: CAISTGLAQGNEQFF.

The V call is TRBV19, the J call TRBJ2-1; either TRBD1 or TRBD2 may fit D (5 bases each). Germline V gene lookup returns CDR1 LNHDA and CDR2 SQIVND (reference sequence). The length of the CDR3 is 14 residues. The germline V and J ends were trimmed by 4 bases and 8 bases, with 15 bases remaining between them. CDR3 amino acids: CASSRGPGPHEQFF. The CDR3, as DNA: TGTGCCAGTAGTAGGGGACCCGGGCCCCATGAGCAGTTCTTC. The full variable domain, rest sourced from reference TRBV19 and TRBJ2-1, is DGGITQSPKYLFRKEGQNVTLSCEQNLNHDAMYWYRQDPGQGLRLIYYSQIVNDFQKGDIAEGYSVSREKKESFPLTVTSAQKNPTAFYLCASSRGPGPHEQFFGPGTRLTVL.

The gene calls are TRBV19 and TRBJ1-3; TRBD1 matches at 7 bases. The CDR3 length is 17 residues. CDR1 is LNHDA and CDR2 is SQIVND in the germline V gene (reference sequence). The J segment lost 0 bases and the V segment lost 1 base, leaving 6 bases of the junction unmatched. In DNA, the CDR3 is TGTGCCAGTAGTATAGGGGACAGAGCCAACTCTGGAAACACCATATATTTT. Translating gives CASSIGDRANSGNTIYF.

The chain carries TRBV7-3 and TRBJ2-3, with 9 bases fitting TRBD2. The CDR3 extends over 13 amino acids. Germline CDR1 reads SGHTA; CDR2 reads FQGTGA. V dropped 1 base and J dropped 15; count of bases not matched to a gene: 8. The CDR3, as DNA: TGTGCCAGCAGCTTAAATTGGGGGACTAGCTACTATTTT. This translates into CASSLNWGTSYYF.

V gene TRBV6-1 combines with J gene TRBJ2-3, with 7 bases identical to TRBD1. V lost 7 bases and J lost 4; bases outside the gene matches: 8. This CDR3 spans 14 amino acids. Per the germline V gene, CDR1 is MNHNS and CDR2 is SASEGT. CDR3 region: CASIMTGIADTQYF. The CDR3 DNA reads TGTGCCAGCATCATGACAGGGATCGCAGATACGCAGTATTTT.

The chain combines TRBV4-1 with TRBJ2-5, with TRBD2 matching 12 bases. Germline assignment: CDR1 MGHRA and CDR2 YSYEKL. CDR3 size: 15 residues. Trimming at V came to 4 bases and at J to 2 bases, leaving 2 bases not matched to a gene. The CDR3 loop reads CASSRTSGDQETQYF. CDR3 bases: TGCGCCAGCAGCCGGACTAGCGGGGATCAAGAGACCCAGTACTTC.

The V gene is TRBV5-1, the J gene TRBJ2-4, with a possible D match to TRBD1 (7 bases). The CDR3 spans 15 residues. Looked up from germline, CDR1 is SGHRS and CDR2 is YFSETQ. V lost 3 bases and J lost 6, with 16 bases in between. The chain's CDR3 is CASSSPTQGGNIQYF. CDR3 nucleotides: TGCGCCAGCAGCTCACCCACCCAGGGGGGAAACATTCAGTACTTC.

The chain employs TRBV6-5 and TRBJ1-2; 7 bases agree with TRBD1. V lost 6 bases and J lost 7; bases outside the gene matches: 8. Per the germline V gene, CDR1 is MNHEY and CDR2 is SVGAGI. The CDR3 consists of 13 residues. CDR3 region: CASRSQGSGGYTF. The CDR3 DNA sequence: TGTGCCAGCAGATCACAGGGGTCGGGTGGCTACACCTTC.

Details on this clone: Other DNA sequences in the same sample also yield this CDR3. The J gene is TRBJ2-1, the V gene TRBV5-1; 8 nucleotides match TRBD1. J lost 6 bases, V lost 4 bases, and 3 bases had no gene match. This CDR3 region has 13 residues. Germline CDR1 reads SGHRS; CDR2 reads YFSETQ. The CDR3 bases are TGCGCCAGCAGCAGAACAGGGGGCAATGAGCAGTTCTTC. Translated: CASSRTGGNEQFF. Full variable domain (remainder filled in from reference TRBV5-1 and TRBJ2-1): KAGVTQTPRYLIKTRGQQVTLSCSPISGHRSVSWYQQTPGQGLQFLFEYFSETQRNKGNFPGRFSGRQFSNSRSEMNVSTLELGDSALYLCASSRTGGNEQFFGPGTRLTVL.

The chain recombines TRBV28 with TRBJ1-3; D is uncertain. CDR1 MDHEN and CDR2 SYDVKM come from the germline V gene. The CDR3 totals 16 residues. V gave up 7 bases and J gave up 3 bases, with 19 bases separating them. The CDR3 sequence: CASTPLAGKVGNTIYF. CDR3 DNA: TGTGCCAGCACCCCACTGGCGGGGAAAGTTGGAAACACCATATATTTT.